This entry lists 15 T cell receptor beta chains sequenced from one sample in a study of radiation and T cells in renal cell carcinoma. Clones were sequenced by immunoSEQ multiplex PCR, and TCRdb holds only the in-frame ones, with some missing. Of tens of thousands of clones in the sample, 65% to 80% were seen once. Time point given: baseline pretreatment blood. Treatment indicated: 15 Gy SBRT to primary tumor, nephrectomy 4 weeks later. The specimen comprised blood, sampled from a patient whose treatment included radiotherapy and nephrectomy. The origin of the receptors is a man aged 55 to 70 with renal cell carcinoma.

This clone came up a few times. The CDR3 bases are TGCGCCAGCAGCCAAGATCCGGAAAACTATGGCTACACCTTC. The encoded protein is CASSQDPENYGYTF. The J gene is TRBJ1-2, the V gene TRBV4-1; D gene ambiguous. From germline, CDR1 is MGHRA and CDR2 YSYEKL. Deletions cut 0 bases from V and 2 bases from J, with 7 bases between. This CDR3 is 14 amino acids long.

The chain carries TRBV14 and TRBJ2-5; D gene unclear. Trimming shortened V by 5 bases and J by 3 bases, and 4 bases separated the two germline ends. The germline gives CDR1 SGHDN, CDR2 FVKESK. The CDR3 has 11 amino acids. Here the CDR3 reads CASSAEETQYF. The CDR3 nucleotides are TGTGCCAGCAGCGCTGAAGAGACCCAGTACTTC.

The chain recombines TRBV29-1 with TRBJ2-1, with 7 nucleotides matching TRBD1. The CDR3 has 14 amino acids. Germline V lookup: CDR1 SQVTM, CDR2 ANQGSEA. V lost 6 bases and J lost 0; bases outside the gene matches: 5. CDR3 nucleotide sequence: TGCAGCGTGTCGACAGGGCTCTCCTACAATGAGCAGTTCTTC. Translation gives CSVSTGLSYNEQFF.

The chain joins TRBV28 to TRBJ1-5, with D hard to call. The CDR3 length is 14 residues. V gave up 3 bases and J gave up 6 bases, with 12 bases separating them. The germline V gene has CDR1 MDHEN and CDR2 SYDVKM. CDR3 nucleotides: TGTGCCAGCAGTTTTCTGGGGTTAACTCAGCCCCAGCATTTT. Its protein is CASSFLGLTQPQHF. The full variable domain, completed using reference TRBV28 and TRBJ1-5, is DVKVTQSSRYLVKRTGEKVFLECVQDMDHENMFWYRQDPGLGLRLIYFSYDVKMKEKGDIPEGYSVSREKKERFSLILESASTNQTSMYLCASSFLGLTQPQHFGDGTRLSIL.

The V call is TRBV25-1, the J call TRBJ1-3; D ambiguous. The CDR3 sequence is 14 residues long. Trimming removed 2 bases at V and 0 bases at J, with 5 bases between. Germline CDR1 MGHDK, CDR2 SYGVNS. The CDR3 reads CASSELTSGNTIYF. The CDR3 DNA follows: TGTGCCAGCAGTGAACTGACCTCTGGAAACACCATATATTTT.

The chain uses TRBV10-3 and TRBJ2-5, with 7 bases lining up with TRBD1. The J segment lost 5 bases and the V segment lost 6 bases, leaving 12 bases of the junction unmatched. This CDR3 spans 15 amino acids. CDR1 and CDR2 (germline): ENHRY, SYGVKD. This chain's CDR3 is CAISFGTVDGETQYF. CDR3 DNA sequence: TGTGCCATCAGCTTCGGGACAGTGGATGGTGAGACCCAGTACTTC.

The chain couples TRBV25-1 to TRBJ2-7, with no clear D. Germline V gene sequence: CDR1 MGHDK, CDR2 SYGVNS. The CDR3 extends over 11 amino acids. V was cut by 2 bases and J by 4 bases, with 3 bases left in between. The CDR3 is CASSEGYEQYF. CDR3 in DNA: TGTGCCAGCAGTGAAGGGTACGAGCAGTACTTC.

J is TRBJ2-3 and V is TRBV7-9; 9 bases are a match to TRBD2. The V gene's germline CDR1 is SEHNR and CDR2 FQNEAQ (reference sequence). With 4 bases clipped from V and 3 bases from J, the junction kept 11 bases outside the gene matches. The CDR3 has 17 residues. CDR3 sequence: CASSWALGAGGTDTQYF. CDR3 nucleotide sequence: TGTGCCAGCAGCTGGGCGTTGGGCGCGGGGGGGACAGATACGCAGTATTTT.

V usage is TRBV29-1 and J usage is TRBJ1-2, with D possibly TRBD1 on 6 matching bases. V lost 4 bases and J 3 bases, leaving 6 bases between the germline ends. This CDR3 has 11 residues. Looked up from germline, CDR1 is SQVTM and CDR2 is ANQGSEA. CDR3 DNA: TGCAGCGTTGCAGGGGACTATGGCTACACCTTC. Its protein product is CSVAGDYGYTF.

The genes are TRBV7-2 and TRBJ1-1, with 9 bases fitting TRBD1. Germline CDR1 SGHTA, CDR2 FQGNSA. CDR3 size: 16 residues. The junction had 4 bases not matched to a gene; V was cut back by 1 base and J by 1 base. CDR3 region: CASSLEPGQGNTEAFF. CDR3 coding DNA: TGTGCCAGCAGCTTAGAACCGGGACAGGGGAACACTGAAGCTTTCTTT.

CDR3 nucleotide sequence: TGTGCCAGTAGTATAAATAGCGGGAGCACAGATACGCAGTATTTT. This encodes CASSINSGSTDTQYF. This chain connects TRBV19 to TRBJ2-3, with 7 bases matching TRBD2. J lost 0 bases, V lost 2 bases, and 2 bases had no gene match. The CDR3 extends over 15 amino acids. The germline V gene encodes CDR1 LNHDA and CDR2 SQIVND (reference sequence).

V gene TRBV11-2 combines with J gene TRBJ2-3; possible D gene TRBD1, 5 bases. The CDR3 is 16 residues long. Germline lookup yields CDR1 SGHAT and CDR2 FQNNGV. Deletions cut 2 bases from V and 0 bases from J, with 12 bases between. The CDR3 sequence: CASSLRQPTSTDTQYF. Here the CDR3 DNA reads TGTGCCAGCAGCTTACGACAGCCGACTAGCACAGATACGCAGTATTTT.

The CDR3 reads CATSRDGPAAEDTQYF. The DNA of the CDR3 is TGTGCCACCAGCAGAGATGGGCCGGCGGCGGAAGATACGCAGTATTTT. The J gene is TRBJ2-3, the V gene TRBV15; D uncertain. This CDR3 region has 16 residues. V shed 0 bases and J shed 5 bases, with 15 bases lying between them. Germline V gene lookup returns CDR1 LNHNV and CDR2 YYDKDF (reference sequence).

V is TRBV10-2 and J is TRBJ1-6, with TRBD1 matching 10 bases. CDR1 and CDR2 from the germline V gene are WSHSY and SAAADI. Losses at the gene ends were 2 bases for V and 8 bases for J; bases not matched to a gene: 6. The CDR3 sequence is 16 residues long. The CDR3 sequence: CASSEAPGTGDSPLHF. The CDR3 DNA is TGCGCCAGCAGTGAGGCACCTGGGACAGGGGATTCACCCCTCCACTTT.

The chain links TRBV7-2 to TRBJ1-1, with no clear D. Trimming pared 5 bases from V and 1 base from J, leaving 11 bases between. The CDR3 length is 14 residues. Germline V lookup: CDR1 SGHTA, CDR2 FQGNSA. The DNA of the CDR3 is TGTGCCAGCAGCGCTCGGAAAGGGAACACTGAAGCTTTCTTT. The encoded protein is CASSARKGNTEAFF.